This T cell receptor beta chain was recorded in a study of regulatory T cells in long-lasting Graves disease. This clonotype was found many times. CDR1 is SGHTA and CDR2 is FQGNSA in the germline V gene. Between the trimmed V and J ends, which lost 5 bases and 0 bases, there was a span of 7 bases. The CDR3 contains 13 residues. Time point denoted: newly diagnosed GD, antithyroid drugs for less than 3 months. PBMC RNA served as the TCR library source. Arm-PCR with iRepertoire HTBI primers amplified the CDR3 regions for these TCR beta libraries. TCRdb re-called the multiplex PCR reads with MiXCR, one entry per CDR3 protein. The data contain approximately 540,000 distinct CDR3 sequences, around 12% of them singletons. In addition, the sample was reused for a study of T cells in Graves' hyperthyroidism and ophthalmopathy. That report notes: No ophthalmopathy progression within 18 months constituted stable Graves' hyperthyroidism. The HTBI primer set drove a first-round RT-PCR of the TCR CDR3. In validation, the model predicted ophthalmopathy. These predictions came a median about 6 months before onset.

Sequenced material: peripheral blood mononuclear cells (PBMCs), taken at new diagnosis, from a patient treated with antithyroid drugs. The chain is built from TRBV7-2 and TRBJ2-5; D is unclear. The receptor was derived from a woman in her twenties or thirties with Graves disease. As DNA, the CDR3 is TGTGCCAGCAGCCGAACCTACCAAGAGACCCAGTACTTC. Translation: CASSRTYQETQYF.